A selection of T cell receptor beta chains follows, all from one sample in a study of blood T cell repertoires in COVID-19. Using immunoSEQ multiplex PCR, the repertoire was profiled, and TCRdb retains in-frame clones only, with some absent. The data show about 270,000 clones, 86% seen once. Sequenced material: peripheral blood. All receptors derive from a man aged 35 to 55 who had recovered from COVID-19. CDR3s include the opening cysteine and the closing phenylalanine or tryptophan. Each record gives: J gene, V gene, D gene, clone size, CDR3 protein, CDR3 DNA. The D gene is left open where the match is weak. Only some rows state a clone size, as once, few, many or a class for expanded clones.

TRBJ2-1 | TRBV2 | TRBD1 | few | CASRATGGRVDEQFF | TGTGCCAGCAGAGCCACAGGGGGCAGGGTCGATGAGCAGTTCTTC
TRBJ2-7 | TRBV20-1 | TRBD1 | few | CSAGTANNF | TGCAGTGCAGGGACAGCGAACAATTTC
TRBJ1-2 | TRBV27 | - | - | CASTPQGKMDGYTF | TGTGCCAGCACCCCTCAGGGGAAGATGGATGGCTACACCTTC
TRBJ1-1 | TRBV23-1 | - | - | CASSHWAQGQTQNTEAFF | TGCGCCAGCAGTCACTGGGCGCAGGGACAAACTCAGAACACTGAAGCTTTCTTT
TRBJ2-5 | TRBV6-5 | - | few | CASSLSRGQGETQYF | TGTGCCAGCAGTTTATCCAGGGGTCAGGGGGAGACCCAGTACTTC
TRBJ1-2 | TRBV6-2/TRBV6-3 | - | - | CASSSPTPRGNYGYTF | TGTGCCAGCAGCAGTCCGACCCCCCGGGGAAACTATGGCTACACCTTC
TRBJ2-3 | TRBV9 | TRBD2 | - | CASSAKASGGYGTDTQYF | TGTGCCAGCAGCGCAAAGGCTAGCGGGGGGTATGGCACAGATACGCAGTATTTT
TRBJ1-2 | TRBV12-5 | TRBD1 | - | CASDIRTGGNYGYTF | TGTGCTAGTGACATCCGGACAGGGGGTAACTATGGCTACACCTTC
TRBJ2-2 | TRBV19 | TRBD2 | - | CASSTSIAGYTGELFF | TGTGCCAGTAGTACTTCTATAGCGGGATACACCGGGGAGCTGTTTTTT
TRBJ1-6 | TRBV19 | - | once | CASSQALNSPLHF | TGTGCCAGTAGTCAGGCCCTTAATTCACCCCTCCACTTT
TRBJ2-5 | TRBV3-1/TRBV3-2 | TRBD2 | - | CASTPSVAGIETQYF | TGTGCCAGCACCCCGTCGGTAGCGGGGATAGAGACCCAGTACTTC
TRBJ2-3 | TRBV29-1 | - | - | CSVARDTQYF | TGCAGCGTTGCCAGGGATACGCAGTATTTT
TRBJ1-2 | TRBV27 | - | - | CASSPAGGVHYGYTF | TGTGCCAGCAGTCCTGCGGGGGGCGTTCACTATGGCTACACCTTC
TRBJ2-1 | TRBV7-9 | TRBD2 | - | CASSPRGDHNEQFF | TGTGCCAGCAGCCCTCGGGGGGACCACAATGAGCAGTTCTTC
TRBJ2-1 | TRBV27 | TRBD2 | - | CASSLSLAGGYNEQFF | TGTGCCAGCAGTCTTTCCCTAGCGGGGGGTTACAATGAGCAGTTCTTC
TRBJ2-5 | TRBV9 | - | - | CASSPQGRTQYF | TGTGCCAGCAGCCCCCAGGGGCGGACCCAGTACTTC
TRBJ1-2 | TRBV27 | TRBD1 | - | CASRTGGAGYGYTF | TGTGCCAGCAGAACAGGGGGCGCGGGCTATGGCTACACCTTC
TRBJ1-6 | TRBV6-1 | - | once | CASRPTGLGSPLHF | TGTGCCAGCAGACCTACAGGGCTAGGTTCACCCCTCCACTTT
TRBJ2-7 | TRBV7-2 | TRBD2 | - | CASSLGPAGAYEQYF | TGTGCCAGCAGCCTGGGCCCAGCGGGAGCCTACGAGCAGTACTTC
TRBJ1-5 | TRBV7-8 | - | - | CASSLGQANQPQHF | TGTGCCAGCAGCTTAGGGCAGGCCAATCAGCCCCAGCATTTT
TRBJ2-1 | TRBV27 | TRBD2 | - | CASSSAGVTNEQFF | TGTGCCAGCAGTTCAGCGGGAGTCACTAATGAGCAGTTCTTC
TRBJ1-1 | TRBV3-1/TRBV3-2 | - | few | CASTLDSWTEAFF | TGTGCCAGCACTTTGGACAGTTGGACTGAAGCTTTCTTT
TRBJ2-3 | TRBV10-3 | TRBD2 | - | CAISGPTSGPTDTQYF | TGTGCCATCAGTGGGCCGACTAGCGGGCCCACGGATACGCAGTATTTT
TRBJ1-4 | TRBV18 | TRBD1 | - | CASSPEQGQNEKLFF | TGTGCCAGCTCACCCGAACAGGGGCAGAATGAAAAACTGTTTTTT
TRBJ2-5 | TRBV11-2 | - | - | CASSGSGKETQYF | TGTGCCAGCAGCGGTAGCGGAAAAGAGACCCAGTACTTC
TRBJ1-2 | TRBV11-2 | - | - | CASIGNSLDYGYTF | TGTGCCAGCATCGGAAACTCTCTAGACTATGGCTACACCTTC
TRBJ2-3 | TRBV5-1 | - | - | CASSRRIADTQYF | TGCGCCAGCAGCAGGAGGATTGCAGATACGCAGTATTTT
TRBJ1-6 | TRBV6-5 | TRBD1 | - | CASTPGTGGPPLHF | TGTGCCAGCACCCCGGGGACAGGGGGCCCACCCCTCCACTTT
TRBJ1-2 | TRBV4-3 | - | - | CASSQVPGNYGYTF | TGCGCCAGCAGCCAAGTTCCAGGGAACTATGGCTACACCTTC
TRBJ2-7 | TRBV29-1 | TRBD2 | - | CSVDGTTYEQYF | TGCAGCGTTGACGGGACTACCTACGAGCAGTACTTC
TRBJ1-5 | TRBV30 | - | - | CAWSVGGSNQPQHF | TGTGCCTGGAGTGTTGGAGGGAGCAATCAGCCCCAGCATTTT
TRBJ1-1 | TRBV7-9 | - | few | CASSSSTGTEAFF | TGTGCCAGCAGCTCCTCCACGGGAACTGAAGCTTTCTTT
TRBJ2-1 | TRBV27 | TRBD2 | - | CASSLTSGSWEFF | TGTGCCAGCAGCCTAACTAGCGGGAGTTGGGAGTTCTTC
TRBJ2-5 | TRBV6-5 | - | - | CASTEYETQYF | TGTGCCAGCACCGAGTATGAGACCCAGTACTTC
TRBJ2-1 | TRBV7-3 | TRBD2 | - | CASSRTLAGYNEQFF | TGTGCCAGCAGTAGGACCCTAGCGGGGTACAATGAGCAGTTCTTC
TRBJ2-3 | TRBV6-1 | TRBD2 | - | CASSELAGGQDTQYF | TGTGCCAGCAGTGAGCTAGCGGGAGGGCAGGATACGCAGTATTTT
TRBJ2-1 | TRBV7-9 | - | - | CVGQFYNEQFF | TGTGTTGGGCAGTTCTACAATGAGCAGTTCTTC
TRBJ2-5 | TRBV5-1 | TRBD2 | - | CASSRLTSGDGTQYF | TGCGCCAGCAGCCGACTGACTAGCGGGGACGGGACCCAGTACTTC
TRBJ2-7 | TRBV5-1 | - | once | CASSSGGGGPPHF | TGCGCCAGCAGCTCGGGAGGGGGCGGACCACCGCACTTC
TRBJ2-7 | TRBV27 | - | - | CASSGRAPVGEQYF | TGTGCCAGCAGCGGCAGGGCCCCCGTGGGCGAGCAGTACTTC
TRBJ2-1 | TRBV9 | - | - | CASSVWEYPPGNEQFF | TGTGCCAGCAGCGTATGGGAGTACCCGCCCGGGAATGAGCAGTTCTTC
TRBJ2-1 | TRBV7-3 | - | - | CASSPPPGYNIPNEQFF | TGTGCCAGCAGCCCCCCTCCAGGCTATAATATACCCAATGAGCAGTTCTTC
TRBJ2-1 | TRBV7-6 | TRBD1 | - | CASSLAGRDREQFF | TGTGCCAGCAGCTTAGCCGGACGGGACAGAGAGCAGTTCTTC
TRBJ2-7 | TRBV7-9 | - | - | CASSPTRNEQYF | TGTGCCAGCAGCCCGACTAGAAACGAGCAGTACTTC
TRBJ2-1 | TRBV5-1 | TRBD2 | - | CASTDSGLRVEQFF | TGCGCCAGCACCGATAGCGGGCTTAGGGTTGAGCAGTTCTTC
TRBJ1-2 | TRBV7-9 | TRBD1 | - | CASSLAAGQGGYTF | TGTGCCAGCAGCTTAGCGGCGGGACAGGGGGGCTACACCTTC
TRBJ1-2 | TRBV15 | - | once | CATSRDGEGHYGYTF | TGTGCCACCAGCAGAGATGGAGAGGGCCACTATGGCTACACCTTC